The source of this T cell receptor beta chain is a study of radiotherapy plus CTLA-4 blockade in lung cancer. Study at large: Objective response rate was about 20%; disease control rate, about 28%.

Study-wide results and limits: Radiotherapy was combined with ipilimumab, and tumor-derived TCR clones then expanded in blood.

With respect to this clone: Its antigen is unknown.

Those with chemo-refractory metastatic non-small-cell lung cancer were treated with focal radiation combined with CTLA-4 blockade using ipilimumab. J lost 2 bases, V lost 2 bases, and 9 bases had no gene match. Germline V gene sequence: CDR1 SGHAT, CDR2 FQNNGV. The CDR3 contains 16 residues. Sequenced by immunoSEQ multiplex PCR; TCRdb stores in-frame clones only, minus some. The sample contains roughly 69,000 clones, less than 85% of which appear only once. The TCR sequence derives from a human donor with non-small cell lung cancer whose response to radiotherapy plus ipilimumab could not be evaluated. Some clones in this sample may be carry-over from other donors' samples. This chain links TRBV11-2 with TRBJ2-7; TRBD2 matches at 7 bases. This specimen consisted of peripheral blood, obtained from a patient treated with radiotherapy plus ipilimumab. DNA of the CDR3: TGTGCCAGCAGCTTAAGCTCGGGAAGCGGGGCCTACGAGCAGTACTTC. Its translation: CASSLSSGSGAYEQYF.